This TCR beta chain originates from a study of blood T cell repertoires in COVID-19. Study in general: Sites in the United States, Italy and Spain provided acute and convalescent COVID-19 samples.

CDR1 is MNHNY and CDR2 is SVGAGI in the germline V gene (reference sequence). V was pared by 8 bases and J by 7 bases, with 7 bases of the junction left unmatched. This CDR3 region has 12 residues. Participants were aged roughly 18 to 89 years from approximately 25 US areas. Donors were grouped by their self-reported clinical history. Recovered status applied to Cohort 3 donors who had two consecutive negative PCRs. It also applied to those with clearance or with symptom resolution. Clones were sequenced by immunoSEQ multiplex PCR, and TCRdb holds only the in-frame ones, with some missing. The table has approximately 470,000 clones, about nine tenths seen once.

The source of this sequence is a woman under 30 who had recovered from COVID-19. Sequencing used PBMCs or T cells enriched from blood (not recorded which). The chain combines TRBV6-6 with TRBJ2-7; TRBD1 matches 8 bases. In nucleotides, the CDR3 is TGTGCCAGCGCGACAGGGGTCTATGAGCAGTACTTC. Translating it yields CASATGVYEQYF.